This T cell receptor beta chain was documented in a study of OX40 agonist ivuxolimab in advanced cancers. Study at large: Ivuxolimab, an agonistic anti-OX40 (CD134) antibody, was given to patients. Study outcomes and limitations: Both blood CD4+ and CD8+ T cells showed clonal growth by week 6 at 0.1 to 3.0 mg/kg. CD8+ T cells averaged more expanded clones than CD4+.

Patients had blood sampled at baseline and again on cycle 4 day 1 and cycle 7 day 1. Some clones are missing from TCRdb's copy, which holds only in-frame ones; the method was immunoSEQ multiplex PCR. In the table there are about 40,000 clones, 83% of which are singletons. On this clone itself: No antigen is known for it.

The CDR3 covers 15 residues. Germline CDR1 SEHNR, CDR2 FQNEAQ (reference sequence). Germline trimming cut 5 bases from V and 3 bases from J; bases unmatched to any gene: 4. The sample consisted of CD4+ or CD8+ T cells sorted from blood, taken in a trial of the OX40 agonist ivuxolimab. This clonotype was sampled from an adult with an advanced solid tumor such as melanoma, head and neck, liver or kidney cancer. The V gene is TRBV7-9, the J gene TRBJ1-5; TRBD1 agrees at 10 bases. The CDR3 protein is CASSKGQGYNQPQHF. The CDR3 nucleotides read TGTGCCAGCAGCAAGGGACAGGGGTACAATCAGCCCCAGCATTTT.